Included here is one TCR beta chain sequence, with context. Its antigen is undetermined. Germline V gene sequence: CDR1 SGHDT, CDR2 YYEEEE. The CDR3 sequence is 17 residues long. Trimming removed 0 bases from V and 4 bases from J, with 19 bases in between. These data belong to a study of T cell responses to AZD1222 COVID-19 vaccine. Looking at the study overall: Second-dose timings of about 4 or about 12 weeks were pooled.

Clones were sequenced by immunoSEQ multiplex PCR, and TCRdb holds only the in-frame ones, with some missing. The data hold over 150,000 clones, with roughly 92% observed a single time. Study-wide results and limits: Repertoires were obtained only post-peak T cell response. Reports indicate that nearly half of spike-specific TCRs are directed at unmutated variant regions. Donors, mostly white British, included more females; clonal diversity was possibly underestimated.

This clonotype was obtained from an adult in good health. Sequencing was performed on peripheral blood, taken on day 0 of AZD1222 vaccination. The chain couples TRBV5-6 to TRBJ1-2; no reliable D call. CDR3 sequence: CASSLEWGNEALYGYTF. DNA of the CDR3: TGTGCCAGCAGCTTGGAGTGGGGAAACGAAGCCCTCTATGGCTACACCTTC.